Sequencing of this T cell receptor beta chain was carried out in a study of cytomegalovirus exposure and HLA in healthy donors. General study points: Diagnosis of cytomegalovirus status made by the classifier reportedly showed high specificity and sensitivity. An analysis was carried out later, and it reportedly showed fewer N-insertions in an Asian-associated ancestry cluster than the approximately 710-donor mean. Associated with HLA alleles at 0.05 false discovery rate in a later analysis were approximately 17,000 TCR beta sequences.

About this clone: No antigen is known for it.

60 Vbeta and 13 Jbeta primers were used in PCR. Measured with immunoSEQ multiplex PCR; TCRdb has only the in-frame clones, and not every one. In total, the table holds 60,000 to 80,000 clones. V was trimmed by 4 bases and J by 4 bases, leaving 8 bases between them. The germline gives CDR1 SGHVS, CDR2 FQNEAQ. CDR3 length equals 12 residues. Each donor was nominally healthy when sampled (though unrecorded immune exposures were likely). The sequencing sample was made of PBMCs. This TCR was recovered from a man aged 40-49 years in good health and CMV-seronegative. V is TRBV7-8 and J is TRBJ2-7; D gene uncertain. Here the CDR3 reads CASSSGAYEQYF. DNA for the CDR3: TGTGCCAGCAGCTCGGGTGCGTACGAGCAGTACTTC.